The T cell receptor (beta chain) described here comes from a study of Tregs in tolerant kidney transplant recipients. Study-wide points: Some patients' samples used different primers over time, so nucleotide sequences weren't comparable.

Related graft donors supplied nonmyeloablative bone marrow transplants, and mixed chimerism was transient. Thawed PBMCs were FACS-sorted into unstimulated CD4+CD25+CD127- regulatory T cells, CD4+CD25- non-regulatory cells, CD4 and CD8 cells. CDR1 is SGDLS, CDR2 YYNGEE, per germline. The CDR3 contains 15 residues. The J segment lost 5 bases and the V segment lost 0 bases, leaving 1 base of the junction unmatched. The data were produced by immunoSEQ multiplex PCR, yet TCRdb's version contains in-frame clones alone and is incomplete. This sample yields 40,000 to 50,000 clones, of which approximately 89% are seen a single time; around a sixth belongs to the top ten. Remarks on this clone: The antigen is undetermined.

The sample in question was CD8+ T cells from blood (PBMCs), obtained 12 months after the transplant. The chain links TRBV9 to TRBJ2-2, with TRBD2 identical over 10 bases. The sequence derives from a human patient who received a combined kidney and bone marrow transplant. Certain T cells may be donor cells from the graft. The CDR3, as DNA: TGTGCCAGCAGCGTAGCTAGCGGGAGAACCGGGGAGCTGTTTTTT. The encoded protein is CASSVASGRTGELFF.